Listed below are T cell receptor beta chains from one sample, sequenced in a study of T cells in narcolepsy. Some clones are missing from TCRdb's copy, which holds only in-frame ones; the method was immunoSEQ multiplex PCR. Seen here are around 31,000 clones, around 78% observed once, and the top ten hold less than 1.5%. Source material: CD45RA- memory CD4+ T cells from PBMCs. The receptors originated from a human donor with narcolepsy. CDR3s include the opening cysteine and the closing phenylalanine or tryptophan. The D gene is left open where the match is weak. The listing skips clone size in some rows; elsewhere it reads once, few, many or a size class.

>TRBJ2-3|TRBV19|NA|TRBD2
TGTGCCAGTAGTATACGGAAGGCGGGACTAGCGGAGTCGCAGTATTTT
CASSIRKAGLAESQYF
>TRBJ2-1|TRBV29-1|NA|NA
TGCAGCGTTGATCTGGGCTCCCATGAGCAGTTCTTC
CSVDLGSHEQFF
>TRBJ1-5|TRBV5-6|NA|TRBD1
TGTGCCAGCAGCTTGCAGGGGGCGCGGGTGAATCAGCCCCAGCATTTT
CASSLQGARVNQPQHF
>TRBJ2-5|TRBV19|NA|TRBD2
TGTGCCAGTAGTATTGAGGTGGCGGTTAGCGGGAGGTCGGAGACCCAGTACTTC
CASSIEVAVSGRSETQYF
>TRBJ1-6|TRBV27|NA|TRBD1
TGTGCCAGCAGTTTGGCAGGGGGCAAATCACCCCTCCACTTT
CASSLAGGKSPLHF
>TRBJ1-5|TRBV7-9|once|TRBD1
TGTGCCAGCAGCCCATCGGACAGGGGCAATCAGCCCCAGCATTTT
CASSPSDRGNQPQHF
>TRBJ2-6|TRBV28|NA|NA
TGTGCCAGCACTAAGACTACTGGGGCCAACGTCCTGACTTTC
CASTKTTGANVLTF
>TRBJ1-2|TRBV6-1|NA|NA
TGTGCCAGCAGTGAAGAGGGTTCGTGGGATGGCTACACCTTC
CASSEEGSWDGYTF
>TRBJ2-3|TRBV15|once|NA
TGTGCCACCACTGCGCGATCCACAGATACGCAGTATTTT
CATTARSTDTQYF
>TRBJ1-1|TRBV12-5|NA|NA
TGTGCTAGTGCCCCGGACACTGAAGCTTTCTTT
CASAPDTEAFF
>TRBJ1-6|TRBV6-5|few|NA
TGTGCCAGCAGTTACTCGATAGGACGGGCGAATTCACCCCTCCACTTT
CASSYSIGRANSPLHF
>TRBJ2-5|TRBV19|NA|NA
TGTGCCAGTAGTATATTAACGGGTCAAGGGGGGGAGACCCAGTACTTC
CASSILTGQGGETQYF
>TRBJ1-1|TRBV6-6|NA|TRBD1
TGTGCCAGCACCAAGGACAGGGTGAACACTGAAGCTTTCTTT
CASTKDRVNTEAFF
>TRBJ1-1|TRBV28|NA|NA
TGTGCCAGCACCGCGGGGGGGGAAAAAAACACTGAAGCTTTCTTT
CASTAGGEKNTEAFF
>TRBJ1-1|TRBV2|NA|NA
TGTGCCAGCAGTTATAGAGGGGGTACTGAAGCTTTCTTT
CASSYRGGTEAFF
>TRBJ2-7|TRBV6-1|NA|TRBD2
TGTGCCAGCAGTGAAAGGTCTAGCGGGGGCGAGCAGTACTTC
CASSERSSGGEQYF
>TRBJ2-1|TRBV6-6|NA|TRBD2
TGTGCCAGCGGCCTAGCGGGCGCTTACAATGAGCAGTTCTTC
CASGLAGAYNEQFF
>TRBJ2-5|TRBV2|NA|NA
TGTGCCAGCGAGAGGAGGGGCCAAGAGACCCAGTACTTC
CASERRGQETQYF
>TRBJ1-1|TRBV7-9|NA|NA
TGTGCCAGCAGCTTAGGCGAGGGCACTGAAGCTTTCTTT
CASSLGEGTEAFF
>TRBJ2-1|TRBV6-1|NA|TRBD2
TGTGCCAGCAGGGCTAGCGGGGGGGCAATTGAGCAGTTCTTC
CASRASGGAIEQFF
>TRBJ2-7|TRBV4-1|NA|TRBD2
TGCGCCAGCAGCCAAGAGTCGAGCGGGAGTGTCTACGAGCAGTACTTC
CASSQESSGSVYEQYF
>TRBJ2-7|TRBV6-5|NA|TRBD1
TGTGCCAGCAGTGGGGGGACAGGGGCGACCGGCGAGCAGTACTTC
CASSGGTGATGEQYF
>TRBJ2-1|TRBV6-5|few|TRBD2
TGTGCCAGCAGCCGTGGACTAGAGGGTGAGCAGTTCTTC
CASSRGLEGEQFF
>TRBJ2-2|TRBV9|NA|TRBD1
TGTGCCAGCAGCGCACTCGGACAGGGTCGTACCGGGGAGCTGTTTTTT
CASSALGQGRTGELFF
>TRBJ1-3|TRBV9|NA|NA
TGTGCCAGCAGCAGAGCGGGGGGAGGGAATCAGGCTGGAAACACCATATATTTT
CASSRAGGGNQAGNTIYF
>TRBJ2-2|TRBV30|NA|NA
TGTGCCTGGAGTTTCGGACACACGGAAGGGGAGCTGTTTTTT
CAWSFGHTEGELFF
>TRBJ2-7|TRBV13|NA|NA
TGTGCCAGCAGCTCGGGGCCGGCAAACTCCTACGAGCAGTACTTC
CASSSGPANSYEQYF
>TRBJ2-3|TRBV14|NA|NA
TGTGCCAGCAGCCCCATCCGGGGGACAGGCACAGATACGCAGTATTTT
CASSPIRGTGTDTQYF
>TRBJ1-1|TRBV6-1|NA|NA
TGTGCCAGCAGCCTCAGGGATACTGAAGCTTTCTTT
CASSLRDTEAFF
>TRBJ1-1|TRBV13|NA|NA
TGTGCCAGCAGCCGACCTCGGGGAGGCACTGAAGCTTTCTTT
CASSRPRGGTEAFF
>TRBJ2-7|TRBV6-1|NA|NA
TGTGCCAGCAGTGAAGTTGTTCCGGGCCTGTGGGGAGGTTACGAGCAGTACTTC
CASSEVVPGLWGGYEQYF
>TRBJ1-1|TRBV27|few|NA
TGTGCCAGCAGTTCGGTCGGACGAACTGATGAAGCTTTCTTT
CASSSVGRTDEAFF
>TRBJ2-5|TRBV6-6|NA|NA
TGTGCCAGCAGTTACGTTACAGGGAGAGAGACCCAGTACTTC
CASSYVTGRETQYF
>TRBJ1-5|TRBV2|medium-sized|NA
TGTGCCAGCACCGGCGTCGGGTTTCAGCCCCAGCATTTT
CASTGVGFQPQHF
>TRBJ1-1|TRBV19|few|TRBD1
TGTGCCAGTACCCCGGACAGGTGGAACACTGAAGCTTTCTTT
CASTPDRWNTEAFF
>TRBJ2-7|TRBV30|NA|NA
TGTGCCTGGAGTGTACTTGACTACACGTCCTACGAGCAGTACTTC
CAWSVLDYTSYEQYF
>TRBJ1-5|TRBV6-5|NA|NA
TGTGCCAGCAGTCGGGGAGGCAATCAGCCCCAGCATTTT
CASSRGGNQPQHF
>TRBJ1-2|TRBV5-4|NA|TRBD1
TGTGCCAGCAGCCACAGGACAGGGAGGGATGGCTACACCTTC
CASSHRTGRDGYTF
>TRBJ1-3|TRBV19|NA|NA
TGTGCCAGTAGTCCCGAACCCCCAGGGTTCTCTGGAAACACCATATATTTT
CASSPEPPGFSGNTIYF
>TRBJ2-3|TRBV14|NA|NA
TGTGCCAGCAGCCCCAATGTAGATTTTTTTCGAGATACGCAGTATTTT
CASSPNVDFFRDTQYF
>TRBJ2-2|TRBV7-9|NA|NA
TGTGCCAGCAGCACCGGCTGGGACACCGGGGAGCTGTTTTTT
CASSTGWDTGELFF
>TRBJ2-5|TRBV5-4|NA|NA
TGTGCCAGCAGCTCCCCGTCCCCAGAGACCCAGTACTTC
CASSSPSPETQYF
>TRBJ1-1|TRBV30|NA|TRBD1
TGTGCCTGGATCCTGGACAGGGGGGGCACTGAAGCTTTCTTT
CAWILDRGGTEAFF
>TRBJ1-1|TRBV7-7|NA|NA
TGTGCCAGCCTCCGGTATGCAGGGGACACTGAAGCTTTCTTT
CASLRYAGDTEAFF
>TRBJ2-2|TRBV19|NA|NA
TGTGCCAGTAGTACAGGGGGGTACGGCTTGTCCGGGGAGCTGTTTTTT
CASSTGGYGLSGELFF
>TRBJ1-1|TRBV11-3|few|NA
TGTGCCAGCAGCTCCGGTAGCACGTACACTGAAGCTTTCTTT
CASSSGSTYTEAFF